This T cell receptor (beta chain) came from a study of low-dose radiotherapy and immunotherapy resistance in tumors. Turning to the study itself: Administration of intravenous cyclophosphamide at 200 mg/m2 took place every two weeks, one day before radiation and immunotherapy. Each patient took aspirin at a dose of 300 mg by mouth once daily over the course of four cycles, with dosing beginning on cycle 1 day 1.

The CDR3 is 12 residues long. Germline-derived CDR1 and CDR2 are GTSNPN and SVGIG (reference sequence). The germline V and J ends were trimmed by 4 bases and 4 bases, with 11 bases remaining between them. TRAV- and TRBV-specific primers primed first-strand cDNA, covering alpha and beta chains. Over roughly 20 PCR cycles, TCRs were amplified from a constant-region primer and V-primer adapter. A single record per CDR3 protein comes from TCRdb applying MiXCR to the reads. The sample has over 15,000 distinct CDR3 sequences; approximately 79% are singletons. This receptor was identified in a human donor with advanced metastatic prostate, ovarian, gallbladder or colorectal cancer (not recorded which). This table probably holds off-target reads from a library built for another chain. V and J are TRBV30 and TRBJ2-7; D gene ambiguous. The CDR3 bases are TGTGCCTGGAAAAAAGCGTATTACGAGCAGTACTTC. Translation: CAWKKAYYEQYF.